These 22 T cell receptor beta chains were sequenced from one sample in a study of T cell changes during pregnancy in multiple sclerosis. The assay was immunoSEQ multiplex PCR, and TCRdb's table has in-frame clones only and misses some. The table lists 50,000 to 75,000 clones, 90% to 95% of them singletons. The sample in question was peripheral blood, obtained in the third trimester of pregnancy. The receptors were sampled from a female donor in good health, enrolled as a control in a pregnancy study.

The chain recombines TRBV25-1 with TRBJ1-2; D not resolved. The CDR3 consists of 12 residues. V gave up 8 bases and J gave up 13 bases, with 20 bases separating them. Germline CDR1 and CDR2: MGHDK and SYGVNS. CDR3: CASAPPGFLITF. In DNA, the CDR3 is TGTGCCAGCGCTCCCCCGGGGTTTTTAATCACCTTC.

The chain employs TRBV5-1 and TRBJ1-1; D gene unclear. V was shortened by 4 bases and J by 2 bases, with 9 bases between the two germline ends. CDR1 SGHRS and CDR2 YFSETQ come from the germline V gene. The CDR3 consists of 13 residues. CDR3 protein: CASSPRVNTEAFF. In DNA form, the CDR3 reads TGCGCCAGCAGCCCCCGGGTTAACACTGAAGCTTTCTTT.

This clone has just one count. This chain joins TRBV30 and TRBJ1-3; 7 bases agree with TRBD1. CDR1 is GTSNPN, CDR2 SVGIG, per germline (reference sequence). The trim removed 2 bases at V and 4 bases at J, leaving 5 bases unmatched. The CDR3 extends over 14 amino acids. CDR3 protein: CAWSRGTVGNTIYF. Written as DNA, the CDR3 is TGTGCCTGGAGTAGGGGGACAGTCGGAAACACCATATATTTT.

V is TRBV28 and J is TRBJ1-2; a possible D gene is TRBD1 (6 bases). Germline-derived CDR1 and CDR2 are MDHEN and SYDVKM. This CDR3 has 13 amino acids. Trimming cost V 5 bases and J 5 bases, with 12 bases left between them. The CDR3 is CASSMGGPYGYTF. The CDR3 DNA sequence: TGTGCCAGCAGTATGGGGGGGCCTTATGGCTACACCTTC.

The chain couples TRBV13 to TRBJ2-7, with D possibly TRBD2 on 7 matching bases. V lost 5 bases and J lost 4, with 12 bases in between. The germline CDR1 and CDR2 sequences are PRHDT and FYEKMQ (reference sequence). The CDR3 runs 13 residues. CDR3 sequence: CASSTGGSYEQYF. The CDR3 DNA reads as TGTGCCAGCAGCACGGGGGGCTCTTACGAGCAGTACTTC.

V usage is TRBV5-1 and J usage is TRBJ2-5; 12 bases fit TRBD2. From germline, CDR1 is SGHRS and CDR2 YFSETQ. CDR3 length: 17 amino acids. V gave up 3 bases and J gave up 1 base; unmatched junction bases: 7. The CDR3 protein is CASSWTGLAGPQETQYF. As DNA, the CDR3 is TGCGCCAGCAGCTGGACGGGACTAGCGGGTCCCCAAGAGACCCAGTACTTC.

V is TRBV25-1 and J is TRBJ1-2, with D perhaps matching TRBD1 (5 bases). CDR1 and CDR2 (germline): MGHDK, SYGVNS. With 4 bases removed from V and 5 bases from J, the gap between germline ends came to 8 bases. There are 12 residues in the CDR3. The CDR3 DNA reads TGTGCCAGCAGTGCGGGGGGATATGGCTACACCTTC. It yields the protein CASSAGGYGYTF.

The rearrangement joins TRBV5-1 to TRBJ2-1, with 10 nucleotides matching TRBD1. Germline values: CDR1 SGHRS, CDR2 YFSETQ. V gave up 7 bases and J gave up 4 bases; unmatched junction bases: 5. The CDR3 contains 14 residues. This CDR3 is CASEGQGLYNEQFF. As DNA, the CDR3 is TGCGCCAGCGAGGGACAGGGGTTATACAATGAGCAGTTCTTC. Complete variable domain (other parts from reference TRBV5-1 and TRBJ2-1): KAGVTQTPRYLIKTRGQQVTLSCSPISGHRSVSWYQQTPGQGLQFLFEYFSETQRNKGNFPGRFSGRQFSNSRSEMNVSTLELGDSALYLCASEGQGLYNEQFFGPGTRLTVL.

The CDR3 is CASNVGQGSGTQYF. DNA of the CDR3: TGTGCCAGCAATGTGGGACAGGGGAGCGGGACCCAGTACTTC. The rearrangement links TRBV2 to TRBJ2-5; 10 bases match TRBD1. CDR1 is SNHLY, CDR2 FYNNEI, per germline. The CDR3 is 14 amino acids. The junction had 9 bases not matched to a gene; V was cut back by 7 bases and J by 7 bases.

The genes are TRBV28 and TRBJ2-5; D is unresolved. The length of the CDR3 is 17 residues. The germline V gene encodes CDR1 MDHEN and CDR2 SYDVKM. V was pared by 1 base and J by 3 bases, with 18 bases between. This chain's CDR3 is CASSLLRFDGEKETQYF. CDR3 sequence (DNA): TGTGCCAGCAGTTTATTACGTTTCGATGGAGAAAAAGAGACCCAGTACTTC.

This clone has a handful of counts. This rearrangement joins TRBV19 to TRBJ1-1; 7 nucleotides agree with TRBD1. This CDR3 is 13 amino acids long. Germline V lookup: CDR1 LNHDA, CDR2 SQIVND (reference sequence). Trimming took 5 bases from V and 1 from J; bases not matched to a gene: 1. In DNA form, the CDR3 reads TGTGCCAGTAGTCAGGGGGGGAACACTGAAGCTTTCTTT. Amino acids: CASSQGGNTEAFF.

The CDR3 sequence: CASSAGRYMNTEAFF. The DNA of the CDR3 is TGTGCCAGCAGTGCGGGGAGATACATGAACACTGAAGCTTTCTTT. This chain joins TRBV6-1 and TRBJ1-1; no definite D call. The CDR3 covers 15 residues. Germline-derived CDR1 and CDR2 are MNHNS and SASEGT. V was trimmed by 4 bases and J by 0 bases, leaving 12 bases between them.

The chain uses TRBV6-6 and TRBJ2-1; TRBD2 agrees at 14 bases. The CDR3 has 15 residues. V was pared by 5 bases and J by 6 bases, with 3 bases of the junction left unmatched. Germline V gene data show CDR1 as MNHNY and CDR2 as SVGAGI (reference sequence). CDR3 residues: CASSGTSGRVNEQFF. The CDR3 coding sequence is TGTGCCAGCAGTGGGACTAGCGGGAGAGTCAATGAGCAGTTCTTC.

V is TRBV6-6 and J is TRBJ1-1; D gene uncertain. The CDR3 spans 13 residues. V was clipped by 7 bases and J by 4 bases, with 13 bases between them. Germline CDR1 reads MNHNY; CDR2 reads SVGAGI (reference sequence). This chain's CDR3 is CASTPGLSTEAFF. CDR3 DNA: TGTGCCAGCACCCCGGGATTGAGCACTGAAGCTTTCTTT.

The gene calls are TRBV7-8 and TRBJ2-2; D is perhaps TRBD1 (6 bases). Germline CDR1 SGHVS, CDR2 FQNEAQ. The CDR3 runs to 15 residues. V was pared by 1 base and J by 5 bases, with 11 bases between. CDR3 in DNA: TGTGCCAGCAGCTTAGGGGCAGGGGCGACCGGGGAGCTGTTTTTT. Translation gives CASSLGAGATGELFF.

The genes are TRBV19 and TRBJ1-5, with D perhaps matching TRBD1 (6 bases). The CDR3 spans 16 residues. Germline CDR1 is LNHDA and CDR2 is SQIVND (reference sequence). Trimming took 5 bases from V and 0 from J, leaving 14 bases between them. The CDR3 sequence is CASSGGAGDSNQPQHF. In nucleotides, the CDR3 is TGTGCCAGTAGTGGGGGGGCAGGGGATAGCAATCAGCCCCAGCATTTT. Filled out from reference TRBV19 and TRBJ1-5, the complete variable domain reads DGGITQSPKYLFRKEGQNVTLSCEQNLNHDAMYWYRQDPGQGLRLIYYSQIVNDFQKGDIAEGYSVSREKKESFPLTVTSAQKNPTAFYLCASSGGAGDSNQPQHFGDGTRLSIL.

The chain is built from TRBV5-6 and TRBJ2-2, with TRBD2 identical over 12 bases. The V gene's germline CDR1 is SGHDT and CDR2 YYEEEE. Trimming at V came to 5 bases and at J to 3 bases, leaving 11 bases not matched to a gene. There are 18 residues in the CDR3. The DNA for the CDR3 is TGTGCCAGCAGACTACGACTAGCGGGAGCCCGGGACACCGGGGAGCTGTTTTTT. Translated: CASRLRLAGARDTGELFF.

J is TRBJ2-3 and V is TRBV28, with 9 nucleotides matching TRBD1. The junction had 17 bases not matched to a gene; V was cut back by 5 bases and J by 5 bases. The CDR3 contains 18 residues. In germline, CDR1 is MDHEN, CDR2 SYDVKM. As DNA, the CDR3 is TGTGCCAGCAGTCTTTTACTACAGGGGGCGATATTTGTAGATACGCAGTATTTT. It is translated as CASSLLLQGAIFVDTQYF.

The CDR3, as DNA: TGTGCCACCAACGGCGGGGGGGCCAATCAAGAGACCCAGTACTTC. It is translated as CATNGGGANQETQYF. The chain is built from TRBV15 and TRBJ2-5, with TRBD2 identical over 9 bases. J lost 2 bases, V lost 7 bases, and 8 bases had no gene match. This CDR3 region has 15 residues. Germline CDR1 and CDR2: LNHNV and YYDKDF (reference sequence).

A remark on this clone: One end of the junction is discordant with germline, which a read error may explain. The chain has TRBV6-5 and TRBJ2-3, with a weak D call TRBD2 (6 bases). CDR1 and CDR2 from the germline V gene are MNHEY and SVGAGI. There are 15 residues in the CDR3. The CDR3 loop is CASRLQGGGTYTQYF. The CDR3 bases are TGTGCCAGCAGATTGCAGGGAGGAGGCACATATACGCAGTATTTT.

The CDR3 DNA reads as TGCGCCAGCCGGGACAGCAAGGTGATCTACGAGCAGTACTTC. Amino acid sequence: CASRDSKVIYEQYF. This chain links TRBV10-2 with TRBJ2-7; 7 bases fit TRBD1. In germline, CDR1 is WSHSY, CDR2 SAAADI. The CDR3 length is 14 residues. After removal of 8 bases from V and 3 bases from J, the junction contained 10 bases not matched to a gene.

This rearrangement joins TRBV7-8 to TRBJ2-5, with 9 nucleotides matching TRBD2. CDR1 SGHVS and CDR2 FQNEAQ come from the germline V gene. V dropped 1 base and J dropped 3; count of bases not matched to a gene: 6. The CDR3 totals 16 residues. In DNA, the CDR3 is TGTGCCAGCAGCTTAGTTGAGCGGGGGGCCGAAGAGACCCAGTACTTC. As protein: CASSLVERGAEETQYF.